These 30 T cell receptor beta chains share one sample of origin, sequenced in a study of blood T cell repertoires in COVID-19. Produced via immunoSEQ multiplex PCR; TCRdb's table is partial and in-frame only. The sample carries approximately 220,000 clones, around 80% recorded once. Sequenced input: peripheral blood. Source of these receptors: an elderly woman with acute or convalescent COVID-19.

V and J are TRBV18 and TRBJ2-7; 7 bases align to TRBD1. The CDR3 runs to 15 residues. Germline V gene lookup returns CDR1 KGHSH and CDR2 LQKENI. With V trimmed by 1 base and J by 2 bases, 5 bases remained unmatched. CDR3 in amino acids: CASSPRSTGPYEQYF. The CDR3 DNA reads TGTGCCAGCTCACCACGGTCGACAGGGCCCTACGAGCAGTACTTC.

As DNA, the CDR3 is TGTGCCAGCAGACCACACGCCGGGACAGGGGGTACCGGGGAGCTGTTTTTT. Translating gives CASRPHAGTGGTGELFF. This chain joins TRBV5-5 and TRBJ2-2; 11 positions match TRBD1. The CDR3 contains 17 residues. Germline assignment: CDR1 SGHKS and CDR2 YYEKEE (reference sequence). The J segment lost 5 bases and the V segment lost 5 bases, leaving 11 bases of the junction unmatched.

The V and J genes are TRBV7-2 and TRBJ2-1, with 7 bases identical to TRBD2. Germline CDR1 and CDR2: SGHTA and FQGNSA. With 5 bases clipped from V and 0 bases from J, the junction kept 10 bases outside the gene matches. CDR3 length equals 17 residues. CDR3 nucleotide sequence: TGTGCCAGCAGCCAGAGATCCCTAGCGGCCTCCTACAATGAGCAGTTCTTC. Protein: CASSQRSLAASYNEQFF.

V gene TRBV2 combines with J gene TRBJ2-7; D remains unclear. The CDR3 is 11 amino acids. Germline V lookup: CDR1 SNHLY, CDR2 FYNNEI. The ends were cut back, 7 bases at V and 0 bases at J, with 4 bases in the middle. The CDR3 DNA sequence: TGTGCCAGCACGCGCTCCTACGAGCAGTACTTC. This sequence encodes CASTRSYEQYF.

CDR3 loop: CASSRRDTSPQETQYF. The CDR3 coding sequence is TGTGCCAGCAGCCGTAGGGACACTTCCCCCCAAGAGACCCAGTACTTC. The rearrangement links TRBV7-6 to TRBJ2-5; D perhaps matches TRBD1 (6 bases). V lost 5 bases and J 1 base, leaving 17 bases between the germline ends. CDR1 and CDR2 (germline): SGHVS, FNYEAQ. The length of the CDR3 is 16 residues.

This clone occurred once. The V call is TRBV30, the J call TRBJ1-2; tentatively, D is TRBD1 (5 bases). Looked up from germline, CDR1 is GTSNPN and CDR2 is SVGIG (reference sequence). Trimming took 4 bases from V and 5 from J, leaving 20 bases between them. The CDR3 loop spans 15 amino acids. The DNA of the CDR3 is TGTGCCTGGATGCCCTCCGGCAGGGAAGGTTATGGCTACACCTTC. It is translated as CAWMPSGREGYGYTF.

The chain carries TRBV7-8 and TRBJ2-5; 7 nucleotides line up with TRBD2. Germline values: CDR1 SGHVS, CDR2 FQNEAQ. Losses at the gene ends were 5 bases for V and 2 bases for J; bases not matched to a gene: 5. The CDR3 consists of 14 residues. CDR3 amino acids: CASSQWGGQETQYF. The CDR3 bases are TGTGCCAGCAGCCAATGGGGGGGTCAAGAGACCCAGTACTTC.

A word on this clone: Germline is not matched at one junction end, which may reflect a read error. The chain combines TRBV12-3 or TRBV12-4 with TRBJ1-1; D possibly corresponds to TRBD1 (6 bases). This CDR3 comprises 11 residues. CDR3 bases: TGTGCCAGCAGTAAGGGGGGGAGGTTCTCCTTT. It specifies CASSKGGRFSF.

This clone has a single count. The J gene is TRBJ2-5, the V gene TRBV19, with D perhaps TRBD2 (7 bases). The germline gives CDR1 LNHDA, CDR2 SQIVND (reference sequence). The CDR3 is 15 residues long. Trimming shortened V by 5 bases and J by 2 bases, and 15 bases separated the two germline ends. The CDR3 DNA sequence: TGTGCCAGTAGTTTTCGGGGGGCAGGGCAAGAGACCCAGTACTTC. Protein sequence: CASSFRGAGQETQYF.

V and J are TRBV18 and TRBJ1-1, with TRBD1 as a possible D gene (5 bases). V shed 5 bases and J shed 0 bases, with 10 bases lying between them. Looked up from germline, CDR1 is KGHSH and CDR2 is LQKENI. The CDR3 runs to 14 residues. The DNA for the CDR3 is TGTGCCAGCTCATCCCAGACAGTGAACACTGAAGCTTTCTTT. Protein product: CASSSQTVNTEAFF.

The chain's CDR3 is CASSATNTGAGGYTF. The CDR3, as DNA: TGTGCCAGCAGTGCAACGAACACAGGGGCCGGTGGCTACACCTTC. This chain connects TRBV27 to TRBJ1-2, with TRBD1 matching 7 bases. V shed 5 bases, J shed 7 bases, and the junction held 13 bases outside the gene matches. Germline CDR1 and CDR2: MNHEY and SMNVEV (reference sequence). The CDR3 is 15 amino acids.

The CDR3 here is CASSSPGGAEEKLFF. For the CDR3, the DNA is TGTGCCAGCAGTTCCCCAGGGGGCGCGGAGGAAAAACTGTTTTTT. This chain links TRBV28 with TRBJ1-4; 8 bases match TRBD1. Germline-derived CDR1 and CDR2 are MDHEN and SYDVKM. V trimming: 4 bases; J trimming: 8 bases; junction bases outside the gene matches: 9. The CDR3 is made up of 15 amino acids.

This chain connects TRBV6-2 or TRBV6-3 to TRBJ2-5; 8 nucleotides match TRBD2. Per the germline V gene, CDR1 is MNHEY and CDR2 is SVGEGT. The CDR3 has 16 residues. V trimming: 0 bases; J trimming: 5 bases; junction bases outside the gene matches: 8. The CDR3 nucleotides read TGTGCCAGCAGTTACTCTAGCGGGGCGCTGGGGGAGACCCAGTACTTC. It is translated as CASSYSSGALGETQYF.

The chain employs TRBV14 and TRBJ1-2; D not resolved. V gave up 1 base and J gave up 5 bases, with 8 bases separating them. This CDR3 contains 13 residues. CDR1 is SGHDN and CDR2 is FVKESK in the germline V gene. The CDR3 protein is CASSQGPQYGYTF. The CDR3 coding sequence is TGTGCCAGCAGCCAAGGTCCACAGTATGGCTACACCTTC.

This clone was counted between two and nine times. The rearrangement uses TRBV19 and TRBJ1-6; D perhaps matches TRBD1 (6 bases). Germline V gene lookup returns CDR1 LNHDA and CDR2 SQIVND (reference sequence). Deletions cut 10 bases from V and 10 bases from J, with 20 bases between. This CDR3 contains 14 residues. Here the CDR3 DNA reads TGTGCCACCGGGTTCAGGGGCTTAGGATCACCCCTCCACTTT. Its protein product is CATGFRGLGSPLHF. The full variable domain, completed using reference TRBV19 and TRBJ1-6, is DGGITQSPKYLFRKEGQNVTLSCEQNLNHDAMYWYRQDPGQGLRLIYYSQIVNDFQKGDIAEGYSVSREKKESFPLTVTSAQKNPTAFYLCATGFRGLGSPLHFGNGTRLTVT.

The chain employs TRBV13 and TRBJ2-1, with D maybe TRBD1 (6 bases). In germline, CDR1 is PRHDT, CDR2 FYEKMQ (reference sequence). Trimming pared 5 bases from V and 0 bases from J, leaving 14 bases between. The CDR3 has 16 residues. The CDR3 nucleotides read TGTGCCAGCAGCCTCAGGGGCTCCAGCTCCTACAATGAGCAGTTCTTC. Translating gives CASSLRGSSSYNEQFF.

The chain carries TRBV28 and TRBJ2-7, with D possibly being TRBD2 (6 bases). The V gene lost 10 bases and the J gene lost 6 bases, with 28 bases spanning the gap. This CDR3 region has 16 residues. Looked up from germline, CDR1 is MDHEN and CDR2 is SYDVKM. The CDR3 nucleotides read TGTGCCAATTCGGGTCCCTCCGGCGGACTACAGTTCGAGCAGTACTTC. Amino acids: CANSGPSGGLQFEQYF. Combining the CDR3 with reference TRBV28 and TRBJ2-7 gives the whole variable domain DVKVTQSSRYLVKRTGEKVFLECVQDMDHENMFWYRQDPGLGLRLIYFSYDVKMKEKGDIPEGYSVSREKKERFSLILESASTNQTSMYLCANSGPSGGLQFEQYFGPGTRLTVT.

The J gene is TRBJ2-3, the V gene TRBV7-6; 9 bases map to TRBD1. Germline assignment: CDR1 SGHVS and CDR2 FNYEAQ. The CDR3 is 15 amino acids. V lost 4 bases, J lost 2 bases, and 4 bases stayed unmatched. The DNA for the CDR3 is TGTGCCAGCAGCTCCGGGACAGGGCACACAGATACGCAGTATTTT. Protein product: CASSSGTGHTDTQYF.

The chain employs TRBV3-1 (or the pseudogene TRBV3-2) and TRBJ2-1; possibly TRBD2 for D (5 bases). CDR3 length equals 13 residues. CDR1 LGHDT and CDR2 YNNKEL come from the germline V gene (reference sequence). The germline V and J ends were trimmed by 4 bases and 11 bases, with 15 bases remaining between them. The CDR3 region is CASSRPGEGKQFF. DNA for the CDR3: TGTGCCAGCAGCCGACCCGGGGAAGGAAAGCAGTTCTTC.

The V and J genes are TRBV20-1 and TRBJ1-2; D possibly corresponds to TRBD1 (5 bases). Trimming removed 2 bases at V and 4 bases at J, with 5 bases between. Germline lookup yields CDR1 DFQATT and CDR2 SNEGSKA (reference sequence). CDR3 length equals 11 residues. Here the CDR3 DNA reads TGCAGTGCTAGAAGGGGCTATGGCTACACCTTC. Its translation: CSARRGYGYTF.

This clone was observed a few times. The gene calls are TRBV7-6 and TRBJ1-2, with a weak D call TRBD1 (5 bases). Between the trimmed V and J ends, which lost 1 base and 3 bases, there was a span of 12 bases. Germline CDR1 is SGHVS and CDR2 is FNYEAQ. The CDR3 covers 15 residues. CDR3 coding DNA: TGTGCCAGCAGCTTAGGGGGTGCGGGGGACTATGGCTACACCTTC. Translated, it gives CASSLGGAGDYGYTF.

The chain links TRBV6-5 to TRBJ1-1, with 9 nucleotides matching TRBD1. Looked up from germline, CDR1 is MNHEY and CDR2 is SVGAGI. The CDR3 contains 14 residues. J was trimmed by 4 bases and V by 4 bases; bases with no gene match: 4. The CDR3 DNA reads as TGTGCCAGCAGTTCATCGACAGGGGGCACTGAAGCTTTCTTT. Amino acid sequence: CASSSSTGGTEAFF.

The chain is built from TRBV27 and TRBJ1-1, with D possibly matching TRBD1 (6 bases). The germline gives CDR1 MNHEY, CDR2 SMNVEV (reference sequence). This CDR3 has 14 amino acids. Trimming left V 2 bases short and J 1 base short, with 8 bases between. CDR3 loop: CASSLVRGNTEAFF. The DNA for the CDR3 is TGTGCCAGCAGTTTAGTCAGGGGGAACACTGAAGCTTTCTTT.

This rearrangement joins TRBV5-1 to TRBJ1-1; 9 bases align to TRBD1. The CDR3 consists of 14 residues. The J segment lost 3 bases and the V segment lost 1 base, leaving 1 base of the junction unmatched. Germline V gene lookup returns CDR1 SGHRS and CDR2 YFSETQ. The chain's CDR3 is CASSLRDRDTEAFF. CDR3 in DNA: TGCGCCAGCAGCTTGAGGGACAGGGACACTGAAGCTTTCTTT.

The J gene is TRBJ2-3, the V gene TRBV14, with 8 positions matching TRBD2. The V segment lost 4 bases and the J segment 1 base; nucleotides outside the gene matches: 13. CDR3 size: 18 residues. CDR1 is SGHDN and CDR2 is FVKESK in the germline V gene. CDR3 DNA sequence: TGTGCCAGCAGCCCTCGGGGAGCGGGGGTGTCTGGCACAGATACGCAGTATTTT. Translation gives CASSPRGAGVSGTDTQYF.

This clone has more than one count but fewer than ten. CDR3 DNA: TGTGCCAGCAGCCCCCAGGAGGCATCCGGAAACACCATATATTTT. This translates into CASSPQEASGNTIYF. The chain employs TRBV5-5 and TRBJ1-3; D remains ambiguous. Trimming pared 4 bases from V and 4 bases from J, leaving 15 bases between. The CDR3 spans 15 residues. Germline lookup yields CDR1 SGHKS and CDR2 YYEKEE (reference sequence).

The V call is TRBV19, the J call TRBJ1-2; 7 bases fit TRBD1. The CDR3 sequence is 15 residues long. Germline V CDR1 and CDR2: LNHDA, SQIVND (reference sequence). Trimming cost V 4 bases and J 8 bases; bases outside gene matches: 13. The CDR3 DNA follows: TGTGCCAGTAGTAGGAATCGACAGGGCGGTTACGGCTACACCTTC. As protein: CASSRNRQGGYGYTF. The whole variable domain, filled in from reference TRBV19 and TRBJ1-2, reads DGGITQSPKYLFRKEGQNVTLSCEQNLNHDAMYWYRQDPGQGLRLIYYSQIVNDFQKGDIAEGYSVSREKKESFPLTVTSAQKNPTAFYLCASSRNRQGGYGYTFGSGTRLTVV.

The V gene is TRBV6-5, the J gene TRBJ1-6, with 7 bases identical to TRBD1. Germline V CDR1 and CDR2: MNHEY, SVGAGI. V lost 10 bases, J lost 5 bases, and 8 bases stayed unmatched. This CDR3 contains 14 residues. CDR3 amino acids: CATNSGTDNSPLHF. In DNA, the CDR3 is TGTGCCACCAACTCCGGGACAGATAATTCACCCCTCCACTTT.

The gene calls are TRBV28 and TRBJ1-1; 9 nucleotides agree with TRBD1. The germline CDR1 and CDR2 sequences are MDHEN and SYDVKM. This CDR3 has 15 amino acids. The V segment lost 5 bases and the J segment 5 bases; nucleotides outside the gene matches: 9. In DNA, the CDR3 is TGTGCCAGCAGTCTTCTCGACAGGGGGATAACTGAAGCTTTCTTT. It codes for CASSLLDRGITEAFF.

This clone was counted only a few times. The V gene is TRBV30, the J gene TRBJ1-2, with a weak D call TRBD1 (6 bases). The CDR3 loop spans 13 amino acids. The germline V gene encodes CDR1 GTSNPN and CDR2 SVGIG (reference sequence). V lost 7 bases to trimming and J lost 8 bases, with 20 bases between them. This chain's CDR3 is CAYPAGGPGGYTF. The CDR3 nucleotides read TGTGCCTACCCCGCCGGGGGGCCGGGGGGCTACACCTTC.